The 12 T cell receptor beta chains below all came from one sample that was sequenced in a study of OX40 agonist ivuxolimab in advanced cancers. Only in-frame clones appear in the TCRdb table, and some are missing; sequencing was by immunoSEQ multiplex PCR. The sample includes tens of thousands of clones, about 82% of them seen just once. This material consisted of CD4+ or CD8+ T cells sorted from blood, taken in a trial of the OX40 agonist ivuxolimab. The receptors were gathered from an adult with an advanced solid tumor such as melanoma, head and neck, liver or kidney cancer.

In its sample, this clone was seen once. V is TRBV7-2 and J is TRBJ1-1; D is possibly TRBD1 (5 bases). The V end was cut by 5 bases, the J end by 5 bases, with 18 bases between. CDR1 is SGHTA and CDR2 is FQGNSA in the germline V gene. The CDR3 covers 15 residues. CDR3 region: CASSPLGEGMTEAFF. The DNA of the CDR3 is TGTGCCAGCAGCCCCCTGGGGGAGGGGATGACTGAAGCTTTCTTT.

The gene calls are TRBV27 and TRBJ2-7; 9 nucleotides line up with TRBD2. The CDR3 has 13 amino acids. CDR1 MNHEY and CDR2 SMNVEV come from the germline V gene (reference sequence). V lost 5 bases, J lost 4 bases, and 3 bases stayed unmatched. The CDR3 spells CASSDSGRYEQYF. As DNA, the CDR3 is TGTGCCAGCAGTGATAGCGGGAGATACGAGCAGTACTTC.

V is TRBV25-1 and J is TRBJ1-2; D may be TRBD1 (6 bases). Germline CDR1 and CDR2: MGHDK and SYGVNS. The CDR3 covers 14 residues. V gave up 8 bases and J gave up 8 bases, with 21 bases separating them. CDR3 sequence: CASSPRQDQGGYTF. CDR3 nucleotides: TGTGCCAGCTCCCCCCGACAGGACCAGGGAGGCTACACCTTC.

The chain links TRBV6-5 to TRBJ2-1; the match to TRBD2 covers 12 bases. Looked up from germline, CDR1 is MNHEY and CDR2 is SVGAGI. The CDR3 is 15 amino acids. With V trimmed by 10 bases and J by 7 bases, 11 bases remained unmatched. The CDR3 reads CATRLAGVGWNEQFF. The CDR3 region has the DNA TGTGCCACCCGACTAGCGGGAGTGGGCTGGAATGAGCAGTTCTTC.

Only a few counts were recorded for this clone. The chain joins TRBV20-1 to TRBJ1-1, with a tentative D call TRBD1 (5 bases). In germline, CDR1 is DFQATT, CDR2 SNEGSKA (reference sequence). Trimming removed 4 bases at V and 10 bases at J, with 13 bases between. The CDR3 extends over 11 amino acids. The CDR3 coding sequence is TGCAGTGCTAAGGGCAGGGTTAGAGCTTTCTTT. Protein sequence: CSAKGRVRAFF.

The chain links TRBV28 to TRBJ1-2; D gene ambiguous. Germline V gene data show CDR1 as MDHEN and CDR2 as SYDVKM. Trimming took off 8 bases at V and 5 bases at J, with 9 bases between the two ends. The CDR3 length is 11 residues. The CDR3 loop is CASGYRYGYTF. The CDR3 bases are TGTGCCAGCGGCTACAGATATGGCTACACCTTC.

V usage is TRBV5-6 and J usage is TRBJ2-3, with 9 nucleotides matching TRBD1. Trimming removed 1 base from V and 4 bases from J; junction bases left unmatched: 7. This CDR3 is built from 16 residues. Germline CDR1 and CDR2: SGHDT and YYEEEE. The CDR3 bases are TGTGCCAGCAGCTTGCCGGGACAGGGCCCCGCAGATACGCAGTATTTT. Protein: CASSLPGQGPADTQYF.

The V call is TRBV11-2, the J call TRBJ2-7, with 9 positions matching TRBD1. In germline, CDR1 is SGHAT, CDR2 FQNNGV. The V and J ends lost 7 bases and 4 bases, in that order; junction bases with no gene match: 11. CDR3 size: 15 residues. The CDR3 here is CASNRPGTGLYEQYF. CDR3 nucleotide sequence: TGTGCCAGCAACCGGCCCGGGACAGGGTTGTACGAGCAGTACTTC.

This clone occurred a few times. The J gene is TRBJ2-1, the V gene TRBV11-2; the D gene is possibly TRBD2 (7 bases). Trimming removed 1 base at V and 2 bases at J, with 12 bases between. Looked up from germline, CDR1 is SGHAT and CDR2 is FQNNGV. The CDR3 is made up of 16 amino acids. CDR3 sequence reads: CASSLVGGAPYNEQFF. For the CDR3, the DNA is TGTGCCAGCAGCTTAGTAGGGGGGGCCCCCTACAATGAGCAGTTCTTC.

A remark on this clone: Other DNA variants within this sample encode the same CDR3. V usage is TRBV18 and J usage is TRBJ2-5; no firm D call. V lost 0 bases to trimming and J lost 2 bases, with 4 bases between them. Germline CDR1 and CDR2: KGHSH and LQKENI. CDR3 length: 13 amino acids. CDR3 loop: CASSPPGQETQYF. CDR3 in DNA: TGTGCCAGCTCACCACCAGGACAAGAGACCCAGTACTTC. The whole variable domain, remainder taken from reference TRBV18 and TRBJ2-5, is NAGVMQNPRHLVRRRGQEARLRCSPMKGHSHVYWYRQLPEEGLKFMVYLQKENIIDESGMPKERFSAEFPKEGPSILRIQQVVRGDSAAYFCASSPPGQETQYFGPGTRLLVL.

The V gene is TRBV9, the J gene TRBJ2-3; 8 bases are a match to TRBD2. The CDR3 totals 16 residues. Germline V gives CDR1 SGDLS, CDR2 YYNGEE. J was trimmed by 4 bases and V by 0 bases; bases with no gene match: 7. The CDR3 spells CASSVGSGLVSDTQYF. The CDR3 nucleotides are TGTGCCAGCAGCGTAGGATCGGGACTAGTGTCAGATACGCAGTATTTT.

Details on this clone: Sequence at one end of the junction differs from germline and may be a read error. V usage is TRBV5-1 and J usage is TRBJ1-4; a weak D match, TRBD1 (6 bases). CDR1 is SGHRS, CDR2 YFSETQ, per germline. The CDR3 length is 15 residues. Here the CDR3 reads CASSLGDRRDEKLFF. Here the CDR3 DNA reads TGTGCCAGCAGCTTGGGAGACAGGAGGGATGAAAAACTGTTTTTT.